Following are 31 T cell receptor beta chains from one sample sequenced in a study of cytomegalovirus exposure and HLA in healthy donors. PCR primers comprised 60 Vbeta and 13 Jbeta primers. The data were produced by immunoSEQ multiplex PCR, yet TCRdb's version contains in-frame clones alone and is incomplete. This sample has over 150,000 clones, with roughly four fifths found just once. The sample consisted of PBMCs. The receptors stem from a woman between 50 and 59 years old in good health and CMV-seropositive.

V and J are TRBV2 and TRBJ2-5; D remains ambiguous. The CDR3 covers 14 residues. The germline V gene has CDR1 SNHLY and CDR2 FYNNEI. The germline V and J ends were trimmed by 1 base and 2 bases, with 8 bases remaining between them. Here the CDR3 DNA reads TGTGCCAGCAGTGAAGGACAATATCAAGAGACCCAGTACTTC. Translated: CASSEGQYQETQYF.

The CDR3 protein is CASSLGRYNEQFF. As DNA, the CDR3 is TGTGCCAGCAGCTTAGGTCGTTACAATGAGCAGTTCTTC. V gene TRBV7-2 combines with J gene TRBJ2-1; no definite D call. CDR1 and CDR2 (germline): SGHTA, FQGNSA. V shed 1 base and J shed 4 bases, with 5 bases lying between them. The CDR3 has 13 residues. The full variable domain, in which reference TRBV7-2 and TRBJ2-1 provide the parts outside the CDR3, is GAGVSQSPSNKVTEKGKDVELRCDPISGHTALYWYRQSLGQGLEFLIYFQGNSAPDKSGLPSDRFSAERTGGSVSTLTIQRTQQEDSAVYLCASSLGRYNEQFFGPGTRLTVL.

Here the CDR3 reads CASGDGQATGELFF. CDR3 nucleotide sequence: TGCGCCAGCGGTGATGGACAGGCCACCGGGGAGCTGTTTTTT. The rearrangement links TRBV5-1 to TRBJ2-2; TRBD1 matches at 7 bases. Germline CDR1 SGHRS, CDR2 YFSETQ. V gave up 7 bases and J gave up 4 bases; unmatched junction bases: 7. CDR3 size: 14 residues. The full variable domain, in which reference TRBV5-1 and TRBJ2-2 provide the parts outside the CDR3, is KAGVTQTPRYLIKTRGQQVTLSCSPISGHRSVSWYQQTPGQGLQFLFEYFSETQRNKGNFPGRFSGRQFSNSRSEMNVSTLELGDSALYLCASGDGQATGELFFGEGSRLTVL.

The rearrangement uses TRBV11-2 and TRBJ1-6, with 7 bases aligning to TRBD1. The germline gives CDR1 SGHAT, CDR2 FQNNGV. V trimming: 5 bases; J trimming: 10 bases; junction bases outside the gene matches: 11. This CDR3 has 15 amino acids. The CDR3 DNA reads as TGTGCCAGCAGCCCTACTGACAGGGTACGGTCACCCCTCCACTTT. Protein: CASSPTDRVRSPLHF. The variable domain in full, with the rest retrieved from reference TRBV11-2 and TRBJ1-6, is EAGVAQSPRYKIIEKRQSVAFWCNPISGHATLYWYQQILGQGPKLLIQFQNNGVVDDSQLPKDRFSAERLKGVDSTLKIQPAKLEDSAVYLCASSPTDRVRSPLHFGNGTRLTVT.

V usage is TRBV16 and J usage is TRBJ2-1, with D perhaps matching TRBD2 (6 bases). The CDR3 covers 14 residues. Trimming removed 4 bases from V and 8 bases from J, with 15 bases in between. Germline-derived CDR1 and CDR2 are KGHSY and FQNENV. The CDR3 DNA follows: TGTGCCAGCAGCCTGAGACTAGGCTTCGATGAGCAGTTCTTC. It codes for CASSLRLGFDEQFF. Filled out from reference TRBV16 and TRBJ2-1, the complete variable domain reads GEEVAQTPKHLVRGEGQKAKLYCAPIKGHSYVFWYQQVLKNEFKFLISFQNENVFDETGMPKERFSAKCLPNSPCSLEIQATKLEDSAVYFCASSLRLGFDEQFFGPGTRLTVL.

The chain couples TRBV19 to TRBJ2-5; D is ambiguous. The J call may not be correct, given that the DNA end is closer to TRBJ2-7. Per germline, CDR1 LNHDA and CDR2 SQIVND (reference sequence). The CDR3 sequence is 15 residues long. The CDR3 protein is CASSIQHGTNYEQYF. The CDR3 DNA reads TGTGCCAGTAGTATCCAACACGGAACCAACTACGAGCAGTACTTC.

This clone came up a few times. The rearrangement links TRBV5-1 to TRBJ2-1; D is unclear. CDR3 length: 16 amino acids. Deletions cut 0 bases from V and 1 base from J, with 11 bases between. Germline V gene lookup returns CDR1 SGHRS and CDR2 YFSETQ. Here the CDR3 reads CASSLVSTTSYNEQFF. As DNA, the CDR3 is TGCGCCAGCAGCTTGGTTAGCACAACATCCTACAATGAGCAGTTCTTC.

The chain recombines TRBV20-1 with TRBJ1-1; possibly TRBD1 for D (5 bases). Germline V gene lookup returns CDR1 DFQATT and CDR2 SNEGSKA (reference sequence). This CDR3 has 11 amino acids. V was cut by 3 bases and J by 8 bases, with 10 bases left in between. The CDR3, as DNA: TGCAGTGCTAGTTCGCGGGACGAAGCTTTCTTT. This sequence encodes CSASSRDEAFF.

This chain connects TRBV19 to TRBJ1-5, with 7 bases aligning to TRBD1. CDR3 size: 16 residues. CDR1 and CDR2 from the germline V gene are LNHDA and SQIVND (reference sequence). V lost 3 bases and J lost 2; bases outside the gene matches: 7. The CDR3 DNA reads TGTGCCAGTAGTATGGAGACAGGGAGTGGCAATCAGCCCCAGCATTTT. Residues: CASSMETGSGNQPQHF.

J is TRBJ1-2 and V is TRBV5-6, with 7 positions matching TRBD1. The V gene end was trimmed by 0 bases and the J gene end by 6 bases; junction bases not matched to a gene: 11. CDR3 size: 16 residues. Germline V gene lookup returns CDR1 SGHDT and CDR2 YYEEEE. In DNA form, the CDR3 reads TGTGCCAGCAGCTTGGTTTTTAGAACAGGGGTTGATGGCTACACCTTC. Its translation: CASSLVFRTGVDGYTF.

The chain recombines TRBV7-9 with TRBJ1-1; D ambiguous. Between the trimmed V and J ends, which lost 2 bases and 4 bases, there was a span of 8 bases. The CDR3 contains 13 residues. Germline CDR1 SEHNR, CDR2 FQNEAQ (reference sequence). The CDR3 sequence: CASSLMESTEAFF. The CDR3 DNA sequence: TGTGCCAGCAGCTTAATGGAGAGCACTGAAGCTTTCTTT.

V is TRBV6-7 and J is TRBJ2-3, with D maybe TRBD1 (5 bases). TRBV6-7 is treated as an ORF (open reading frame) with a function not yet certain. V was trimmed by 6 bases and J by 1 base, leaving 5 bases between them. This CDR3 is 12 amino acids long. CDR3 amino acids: CASRTGTDTQYF. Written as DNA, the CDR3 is TGTGCCAGCAGGACAGGCACAGATACGCAGTATTTT.

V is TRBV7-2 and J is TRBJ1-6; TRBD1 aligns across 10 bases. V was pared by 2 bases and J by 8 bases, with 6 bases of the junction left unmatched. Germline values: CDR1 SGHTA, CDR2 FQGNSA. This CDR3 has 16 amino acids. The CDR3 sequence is CASSLRRQGADSPLHF. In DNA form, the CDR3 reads TGTGCCAGCAGCTTAAGGAGACAGGGGGCGGATTCACCCCTCCACTTT.

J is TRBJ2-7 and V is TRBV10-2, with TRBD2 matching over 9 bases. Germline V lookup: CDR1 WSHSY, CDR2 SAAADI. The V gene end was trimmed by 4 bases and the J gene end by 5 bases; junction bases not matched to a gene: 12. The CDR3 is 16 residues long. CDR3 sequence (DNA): TGCGCCAGCAGTGTCCCCCCCAGCGGGAGGACGGACGAGCAGTACTTC. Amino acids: CASSVPPSGRTDEQYF.

CDR3 nucleotide sequence: TGTGCCAGCAGCTTACGCCCGACGCCAGGGAACCGTAACACCGGGGAGCTGTTTTTT. Translated, it gives CASSLRPTPGNRNTGELFF. The rearrangement uses TRBV7-3 and TRBJ2-2; D might be TRBD1 (5 bases). Trimming took off 2 bases at V and 2 bases at J, with 21 bases between the two ends. The CDR3 runs to 19 residues. Per the germline V gene, CDR1 is SGHTA and CDR2 is FQGTGA.

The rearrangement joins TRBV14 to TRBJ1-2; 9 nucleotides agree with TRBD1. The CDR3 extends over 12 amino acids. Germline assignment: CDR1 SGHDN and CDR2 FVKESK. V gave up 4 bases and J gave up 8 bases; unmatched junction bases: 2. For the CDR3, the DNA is TGTGCCAGCAGCCGTGACAGGGGGGGCTACACCTTC. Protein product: CASSRDRGGYTF.

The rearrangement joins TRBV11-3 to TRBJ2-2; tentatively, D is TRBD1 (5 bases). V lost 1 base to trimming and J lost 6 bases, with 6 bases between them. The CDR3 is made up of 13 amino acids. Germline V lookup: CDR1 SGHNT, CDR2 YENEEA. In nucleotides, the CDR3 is TGTGCCAGCAGCTTAGGACAGCCCGGGGAGCTGTTTTTT. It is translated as CASSLGQPGELFF.

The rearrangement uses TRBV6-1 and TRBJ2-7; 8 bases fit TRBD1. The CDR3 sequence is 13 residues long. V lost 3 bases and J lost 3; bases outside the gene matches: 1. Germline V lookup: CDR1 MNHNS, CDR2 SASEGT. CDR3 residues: CASSDGQGYEQYF. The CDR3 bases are TGTGCCAGCAGTGATGGACAGGGCTACGAGCAGTACTTC.

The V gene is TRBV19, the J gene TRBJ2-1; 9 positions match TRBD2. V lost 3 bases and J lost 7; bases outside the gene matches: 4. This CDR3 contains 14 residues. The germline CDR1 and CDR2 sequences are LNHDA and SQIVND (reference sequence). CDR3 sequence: CASSMREGQNEQFF. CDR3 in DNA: TGTGCCAGTAGTATGCGGGAGGGCCAGAATGAGCAGTTCTTC. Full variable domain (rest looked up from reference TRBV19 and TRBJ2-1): DGGITQSPKYLFRKEGQNVTLSCEQNLNHDAMYWYRQDPGQGLRLIYYSQIVNDFQKGDIAEGYSVSREKKESFPLTVTSAQKNPTAFYLCASSMREGQNEQFFGPGTRLTVL.

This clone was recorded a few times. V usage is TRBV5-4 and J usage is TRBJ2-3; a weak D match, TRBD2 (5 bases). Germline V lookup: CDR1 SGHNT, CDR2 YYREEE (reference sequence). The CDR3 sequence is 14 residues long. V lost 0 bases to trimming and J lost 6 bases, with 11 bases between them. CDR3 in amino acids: CASSLAASPDTQYF. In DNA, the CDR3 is TGTGCCAGCAGCTTGGCCGCTAGCCCGGATACGCAGTATTTT.

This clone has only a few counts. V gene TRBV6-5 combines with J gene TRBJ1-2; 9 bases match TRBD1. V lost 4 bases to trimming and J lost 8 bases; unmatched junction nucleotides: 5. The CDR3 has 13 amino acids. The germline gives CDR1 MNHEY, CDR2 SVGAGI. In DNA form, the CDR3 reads TGTGCCAGCAGTTCAGGGGACAGGGACGGCTACACCTTC. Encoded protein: CASSSGDRDGYTF.

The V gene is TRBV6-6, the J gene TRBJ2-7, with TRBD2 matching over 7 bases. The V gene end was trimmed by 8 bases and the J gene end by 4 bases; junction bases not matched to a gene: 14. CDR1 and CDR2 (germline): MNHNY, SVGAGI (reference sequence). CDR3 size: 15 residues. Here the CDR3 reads CASSLGASGAYEQYF. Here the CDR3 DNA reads TGTGCCAGCTCCCTTGGGGCTAGCGGAGCGTACGAGCAGTACTTC.

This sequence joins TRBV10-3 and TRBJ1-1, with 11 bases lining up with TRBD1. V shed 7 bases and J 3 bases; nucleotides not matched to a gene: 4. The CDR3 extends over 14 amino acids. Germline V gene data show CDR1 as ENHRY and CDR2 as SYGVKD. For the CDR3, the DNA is TGTGCCATCACCCAGGGACAGGGGGACACTGAAGCTTTCTTT. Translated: CAITQGQGDTEAFF.

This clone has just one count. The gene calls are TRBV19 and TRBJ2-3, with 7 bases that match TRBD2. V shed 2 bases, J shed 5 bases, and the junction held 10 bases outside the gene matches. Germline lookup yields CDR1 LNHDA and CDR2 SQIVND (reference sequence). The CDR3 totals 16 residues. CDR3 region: CASSIWGGSREDTQYF. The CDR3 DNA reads TGTGCCAGTAGTATATGGGGAGGGAGCCGGGAAGATACGCAGTATTTT.

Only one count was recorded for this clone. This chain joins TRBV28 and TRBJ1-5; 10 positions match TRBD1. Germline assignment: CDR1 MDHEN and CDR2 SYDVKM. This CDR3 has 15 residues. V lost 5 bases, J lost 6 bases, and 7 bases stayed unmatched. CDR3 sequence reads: CASSAGTGAFQPQHF. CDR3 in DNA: TGTGCCAGCAGTGCCGGGACAGGGGCTTTTCAGCCCCAGCATTTT.

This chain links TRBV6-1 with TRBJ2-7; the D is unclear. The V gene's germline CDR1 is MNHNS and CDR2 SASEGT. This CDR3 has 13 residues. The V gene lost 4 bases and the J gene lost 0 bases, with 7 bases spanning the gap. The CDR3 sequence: CASSGLFSYEQYF. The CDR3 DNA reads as TGTGCCAGCAGTGGTCTCTTCTCCTACGAGCAGTACTTC.

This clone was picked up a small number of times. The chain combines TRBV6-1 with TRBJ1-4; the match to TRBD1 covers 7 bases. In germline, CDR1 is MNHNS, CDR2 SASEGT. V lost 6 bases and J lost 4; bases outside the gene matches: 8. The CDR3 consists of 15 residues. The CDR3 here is CASRALGQYNEKLFF. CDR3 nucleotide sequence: TGTGCCAGCAGGGCTTTGGGACAGTATAATGAAAAACTGTTTTTT.

The CDR3 protein is CASTPGGGETQYF. CDR3 coding DNA: TGTGCCAGCACCCCCGGGGGGGGAGAGACCCAGTACTTC. The chain is built from TRBV13 and TRBJ2-5, with TRBD2 matching 8 bases. Unmatched junction bases numbered 5, after V lost 7 bases and J lost 4 bases. The CDR3 consists of 13 residues. Per the germline V gene, CDR1 is PRHDT and CDR2 is FYEKMQ (reference sequence).

The CDR3 DNA reads TGTGCCAGCAGTTCGCGGGACAGCAAAGGAAACACCATATATTTT. Translating gives CASSSRDSKGNTIYF. This chain uses TRBV28 with TRBJ1-3; 7 bases fit TRBD1. Unmatched junction bases numbered 7, after V lost 4 bases and J lost 4 bases. Germline-derived CDR1 and CDR2 are MDHEN and SYDVKM. CDR3 length: 15 amino acids.

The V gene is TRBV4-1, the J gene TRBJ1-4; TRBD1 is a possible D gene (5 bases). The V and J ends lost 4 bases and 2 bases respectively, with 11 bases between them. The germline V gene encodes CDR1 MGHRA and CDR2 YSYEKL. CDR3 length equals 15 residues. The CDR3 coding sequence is TGCGCCAGCAGCCGACTGCCAGGGACTAATGAAAAACTGTTTTTT. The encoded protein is CASSRLPGTNEKLFF.

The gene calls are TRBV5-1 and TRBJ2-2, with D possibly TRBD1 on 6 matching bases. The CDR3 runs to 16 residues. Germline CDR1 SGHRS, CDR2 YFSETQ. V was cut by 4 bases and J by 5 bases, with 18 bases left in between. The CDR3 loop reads CASSPGQATITGELFF. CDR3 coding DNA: TGCGCCAGCAGCCCGGGACAAGCGACTATAACCGGGGAGCTGTTTTTT.